This is a list of T cell receptor beta chains from one sample in a study of blood T cells in healthy people across ages. One entry per CDR3 protein results from TCRdb running MiXCR on the 5' RACE reads. The sample includes approximately 810,000 distinct CDR3 sequences, under 30% of them seen just once. The material sequenced was blood. The source of these receptors is a woman of 80 years or more in good health. Each CDR3 is given with its conserved first and last residue. The order of the fields is J gene, clone size, D gene, V gene, CDR3 protein, CDR3 DNA. The D gene is left open where the match is weak. Expanded clones get a size class; other rows say once, few or many, or leave the size out.

TRBJ2-3,once,NA,TRBV6-6,CASSAPGKVVTDTQYF,TGTGCCAGCAGTGCCCCAGGGAAGGTCGTTACAGATACGCAGTATTTT
TRBJ2-3,many,NA,TRBV4-3,CASSQVTSLGNTDTQYF,TGCGCCAGCAGCCAAGTGACTAGTTTGGGTAACACAGATACGCAGTATTTT
TRBJ1-4,few,NA,TRBV3-1,CASSQHDSNEKLFF,TGTGCCAGCAGCCAACACGATTCTAATGAAAAACTGTTTTTT
TRBJ2-3,many,TRBD1,TRBV9,CASSPGQGAGDTQYF,TGTGCCAGCAGCCCGGGACAGGGGGCTGGAGATACGCAGTATTTT
TRBJ1-5,few,NA,TRBV6-2/TRBV6-3,CASSTPQSNQPQHF,TGTGCCAGCTCCACCCCACAGAGCAATCAGCCCCAGCATTTT
TRBJ1-6,NA,TRBD1,TRBV6-1,CASSEEGQPLSYNSPLHF,TGTGCCAGCAGTGAAGAGGGACAGCCCCTCTCCTATAATTCACCCCTCCACTTT
TRBJ2-7,many,NA,TRBV6-6,CASRADSTYEQYF,TGTGCCAGCAGAGCTGACAGCACCTACGAGCAGTACTTC
TRBJ1-6,few,NA,TRBV18,CASSPQGGRSPLHF,TGTGCCAGCTCACCCCAGGGAGGGCGTTCACCCCTCCACTTT
TRBJ1-5,NA,NA,TRBV7-4,CASSLVQPQHF,TGTGCCAGCAGCTTAGTTCAGCCCCAGCATTTT
TRBJ2-5,NA,NA,TRBV15,CATSRESYQETQYF,TGTGCCACCAGCAGAGAATCGTACCAAGAGACCCAGTACTTC
TRBJ1-5,once,NA,TRBV20-1,CSASTADSNQPQHF,TGCAGTGCTAGCACAGCTGATAGCAATCAGCCCCAGCATTTT
TRBJ2-1,many,NA,TRBV12-3/TRBV12-4,CASLGNEQFF,TGTGCCAGCCTGGGCAATGAGCAGTTCTTC
TRBJ1-1,many,NA,TRBV30,CAWSVPQNTEAFF,TGTGCCTGGAGTGTACCTCAGAACACTGAAGCTTTCTTT
TRBJ1-2,NA,TRBD1,TRBV28,CASSSGQDIYGYTF,TGTGCCAGCAGTTCGGGACAGGATATCTATGGCTACACCTTC
TRBJ2-2,NA,TRBD2,TRBV20-1,CSARVLTGGAANTGELFF,TGCAGTGCTAGAGTTCTTACCGGGGGGGCCGCGAACACCGGGGAGCTGTTTTTT
TRBJ2-5,NA,TRBD1,TRBV19,CASNHRGAQYF,TGTGCCAGTAATCACAGGGGGGCCCAGTACTTC
TRBJ2-5,many,TRBD2,TRBV6-5,CASSSSGQQETQYF,TGTGCCAGCAGTTCTAGCGGGCAGCAAGAGACCCAGTACTTC
TRBJ2-1,NA,TRBD2,TRBV7-8,CASSLSPMGGLNEQFF,TGTGCCAGCAGCTTGTCCCCCATGGGAGGGCTTAATGAGCAGTTCTTC
TRBJ2-5,NA,TRBD2,TRBV6-6,CASSYSMRGGRETQYF,TGTGCCAGCAGTTACTCGATGCGGGGGGGTAGGGAGACCCAGTACTTC
TRBJ2-3,NA,TRBD2,TRBV15,CATSSSGQVTDTQYF,TGTGCCACCAGCAGTAGCGGGCAAGTCACAGATACGCAGTATTTT
TRBJ2-7,NA,NA,TRBV9,CASSVGRRIPLFYEQYF,TGTGCCAGCAGCGTAGGGCGACGGATTCCACTTTTCTACGAGCAGTACTTC
TRBJ2-1,NA,TRBD2,TRBV12-3/TRBV12-4,CASSPRTSGGCNEQFF,TGTGCCAGCAGCCCCAGGACTAGCGGGGGGTGCAATGAGCAGTTCTTC
TRBJ2-5,many,TRBD2,TRBV6-6,CASSPGTREETQYF,TGTGCCAGCAGTCCCGGGACTAGAGAAGAGACCCAGTACTTC
TRBJ1-2,many,NA,TRBV20-1,CSASGARDGYTF,TGCAGTGCTAGCGGGGCCCGGGATGGCTACACCTTC
TRBJ2-7,NA,NA,TRBV7-9,CASSSDPVEQYF,TGTGCCAGCAGCTCCGACCCCGTCGAGCAGTACTTC
TRBJ1-1,NA,NA,TRBV12-3/TRBV12-4,CASSQEAGGAGTEAFF,TGTGCCAGCAGTCAAGAGGCAGGCGGGGCGGGGACTGAAGCTTTCTTT
TRBJ1-1,once,TRBD1,TRBV7-9,CASRGTGRGNTEAFF,TGTGCCAGCAGAGGGACAGGGCGGGGGAACACTGAAGCTTTCTTT
TRBJ2-3,NA,TRBD2,TRBV7-2,CASSQGGGTGTDTQYF,TGTGCCAGCAGCCAGGGCGGGGGGACGGGTACAGATACGCAGTATTTT
TRBJ2-6,many,NA,TRBV20-1,CSARADGRIGANVLTF,TGCAGTGCTAGAGCAGACGGAAGAATTGGGGCCAACGTCCTGACTTTC
TRBJ2-1,few,NA,TRBV24-1,CATSGGSYNEQFF,TGTGCCACCAGTGGGGGTAGCTACAATGAGCAGTTCTTC
TRBJ1-6,few,TRBD1,TRBV6-6,CASRDNRGINNSPLHF,TGTGCCAGCAGAGATAACAGGGGGATTAATAATTCACCCCTCCACTTT
TRBJ2-6,many,NA,TRBV12-3/TRBV12-4,CASRRSLSGANVLTF,TGTGCCAGCCGGCGGAGTCTCTCTGGGGCCAACGTCCTGACTTTC
TRBJ2-3,many,NA,TRBV11-2,CASSLVGKTQYF,TGTGCCAGCAGCTTAGTAGGTAAAACGCAGTATTTT
TRBJ2-5,many,NA,TRBV28,CASSLGVLRFRNREYQETQYF,TGTGCCAGCAGTTTAGGCGTGCTGAGGTTTAGGAACAGAGAGTACCAAGAGACCCAGTACTTC
TRBJ2-5,NA,TRBD2,TRBV7-9,CASSFIAGGEQYF,TGTGCCAGCAGCTTTATAGCGGGGGGTGAGCAGTACTTC
TRBJ1-1,many,NA,TRBV10-3,CAIRIRQDNTEAFF,TGTGCCATCAGGATTCGACAGGACAACACTGAAGCTTTCTTT
TRBJ2-3,NA,NA,TRBV6-5,CANSSRSGTQYF,TGTGCCAACAGCTCAAGGTCTGGTACGCAGTATTTT
TRBJ2-3,NA,NA,TRBV20-1,CSAGDPASGTDTQYF,TGCAGTGCCGGAGATCCGGCTAGCGGCACAGATACGCAGTATTTT
TRBJ1-5,few,NA,TRBV24-1,CATSDPHGPQHF,TGTGCCACCAGTGACCCTCACGGTCCCCAGCATTTT
TRBJ2-7,many,NA,TRBV18,CASSPLPPTQGYEQYF,TGTGCCAGCTCACCGCTCCCCCCCACACAGGGCTACGAGCAGTACTTC
TRBJ2-4,many,TRBD2,TRBV20-1,CSARRLAGGPKIVQYF,TGCAGTGCTAGAAGGCTAGCGGGGGGCCCAAAAATAGTTCAGTACTTC
TRBJ1-2,few,TRBD1,TRBV5-1,CASSLAGQDGYTF,TGCGCCAGCAGCTTGGCCGGACAGGATGGCTACACCTTC
TRBJ1-4,few,NA,TRBV7-2,CASSLGGTEKLFF,TGTGCCAGCAGCTTAGGAGGTACTGAAAAACTGTTTTTT
TRBJ1-6,NA,NA,TRBV7-8,CASSLADRNSPLHF,TGTGCCAGCAGCTTAGCGGACAGAAATTCACCCCTCCACTTT
TRBJ1-6,NA,TRBD1,TRBV20-1,CSAEQGAGRYNSPLHF,TGCAGTGCGGAACAGGGGGCAGGACGCTATAATTCACCCCTCCACTTT
TRBJ2-2,NA,NA,TRBV7-7,CASRPSRSSGELFF,TGTGCCAGCAGACCCTCTAGATCGTCCGGGGAGCTGTTTTTT